The rows below give T cell receptor beta chains drawn from one sample of a study of cytomegalovirus exposure and HLA in healthy donors. Measured with immunoSEQ multiplex PCR; TCRdb has only the in-frame clones, and not every one. The sample includes more than 60,000 clones, nearly 80% seen only once; the top ten take approximately 8.9%. The sequenced material came from PBMCs. The receptors were sampled from a woman in her thirties or forties in good health and CMV-seropositive. Both conserved end residues are part of each CDR3. D genes are given only for firm matches. Part of the rows lack a size; the others show once, few, many or a class for expanded clones.

D gene,J gene,V gene,clone size,CDR3 protein,CDR3 DNA
-,TRBJ1-5,TRBV28,-,CASSLEDSLNQPQHF,TGTGCCAGCAGTTTGGAGGACAGCCTCAATCAGCCCCAGCATTTT
TRBD2,TRBJ2-1,TRBV18,few,CASSPSMGLGQNEQFF,TGTGCCAGCTCACCTTCGATGGGACTAGGCCAGAATGAGCAGTTCTTC
-,TRBJ1-1,TRBV28,-,CASSATRNTEAFF,TGTGCCAGCAGTGCCACAAGGAACACTGAAGCTTTCTTT
-,TRBJ2-1,TRBV19,-,CASRQSLTGRQFF,TGTGCCAGTAGGCAGTCCTTAACCGGGAGGCAGTTCTTC
TRBD1,TRBJ2-3,TRBV6-4,-,CARRQGRTDTQYF,TGTGCCAGACGACAGGGGCGCACAGATACGCAGTATTTT
-,TRBJ2-3,TRBV6-5,-,CASRAQTNVWDTQYF,TGTGCCAGCAGGGCACAGACGAACGTTTGGGATACGCAGTATTTT
-,TRBJ1-1,TRBV21-1,-,CASSKVGTGSTEAFF,-
-,TRBJ1-2,TRBV27,-,CASRGGTLLFYTF,TGTGCCAGCAGGGGAGGGACCCTCCTTTTCTACACCTTC
TRBD2,TRBJ2-5,TRBV7-2,-,CASSFLAGQETQYF,TGTGCCAGCAGCTTCCTAGCGGGGCAAGAGACCCAGTACTTC
-,TRBJ2-7,TRBV4-1,-,CASSQGYRHEQYF,TGCGCCAGCAGCCAAGGTTATCGTCACGAGCAGTACTTC
-,TRBJ2-7,TRBV7-2,-,CASSLDGSPDYEQYF,TGTGCCAGCAGCTTAGACGGGTCTCCGGACTACGAGCAGTACTTC
-,TRBJ1-5,TRBV7-2,-,CASSLEGGSNQPQHF,TGTGCCAGCAGCTTAGAGGGGGGGAGCAATCAGCCCCAGCATTTT
TRBD2,TRBJ2-7,TRBV5-1,-,CASSLSLAGASYEQYF,TGCGCCAGCAGCTTGTCCCTAGCGGGGGCCAGCTACGAGCAGTACTTC
TRBD1,TRBJ2-3,TRBV6-1,-,CASRNTGEPDTQYF,TGTGCCAGCAGAAATACAGGGGAGCCAGATACGCAGTATTTT
-,TRBJ2-7,TRBV14,-,CASSQDGEAYEQYF,TGTGCCAGCAGCCAAGACGGAGAGGCCTACGAGCAGTACTTC
-,TRBJ1-1,TRBV10-3,-,CAISAGSPTEAFF,TGTGCCATCAGCGCCGGTAGCCCCACTGAAGCTTTCTTT
TRBD1,TRBJ1-1,TRBV7-2,-,CASSFLRQGRLVHTEAFF,TGTGCCAGCAGCTTCCTAAGACAGGGCAGATTGGTTCACACTGAAGCTTTCTTT
TRBD1,TRBJ2-4,TRBV7-3,-,CASSPDRVGAKNIQYF,TGTGCCAGCAGCCCGGACAGGGTGGGAGCCAAAAACATTCAGTACTTC
TRBD1,TRBJ2-2,TRBV11-3,-,CASSLGTGELFF,TGTGCCAGCAGTCTCGGGACAGGAGAGCTGTTTTTT
TRBD1,TRBJ2-7,TRBV2,-,CASSESGQGARGQYF,TGTGCCAGCAGTGAATCAGGGCAGGGGGCGCGTGGGCAGTACTTC
TRBD1,TRBJ2-7,TRBV27,-,CASSFHGTVQYEQYF,TGTGCCAGCAGTTTTCACGGGACAGTCCAATACGAGCAGTACTTC
-,TRBJ2-6,TRBV6-5,-,CASSPRSGANVLTF,TGTGCCAGCAGCCCCCGCTCTGGGGCCAACGTCCTGACTTTC
TRBD1,TRBJ2-7,TRBV7-8,-,CASSLDRGLGNEQYF,TGTGCCAGCAGCTTAGACAGGGGGCTTGGGAACGAGCAGTACTTC
-,TRBJ1-2,TRBV29-1,-,CSVEGGAGYGYTF,TGCAGCGTTGAGGGAGGGGCGGGCTATGGCTACACCTTC
TRBD2,TRBJ2-7,TRBV5-6,-,CASSWGLAGNEQYF,TGTGCCAGCAGCTGGGGACTAGCGGGGAACGAGCAGTACTTC
-,TRBJ1-4,TRBV15,few,CATSRAGVGEKLFF,TGTGCCACCAGCAGAGCAGGGGTAGGGGAAAAACTGTTTTTT
TRBD1,TRBJ2-7,TRBV28,-,CASSSQGDEQYF,TGTGCCAGCAGTTCACAGGGGGACGAGCAGTACTTC
-,TRBJ1-1,TRBV27,-,CASSFPQGQAFF,TGTGCCAGCAGTTTCCCCCAGGGGCAAGCTTTCTTT
-,TRBJ2-7,TRBV7-2,once,CASSLIPGVNEQYF,TGTGCCAGCAGCTTAATCCCGGGGGTCAACGAGCAGTACTTC
-,TRBJ2-1,TRBV5-6,-,CASSFWGFRTYNEQFF,TGTGCCAGCAGCTTCTGGGGCTTCCGGACCTACAATGAGCAGTTCTTC
-,TRBJ1-6,TRBV5-8,-,CASSLRGNYNSPLHF,TGTGCCAGCAGCTTGAGAGGGAACTATAATTCACCCCTCCACTTT
TRBD2,TRBJ2-1,TRBV2,-,CASSPRTSGANEQFF,TGTGCCAGCAGTCCTAGGACTAGCGGGGCCAATGAGCAGTTCTTC
TRBD1,TRBJ1-5,TRBV7-2,-,CASSTTGASNQPQHF,TGTGCCAGCAGTACGACAGGGGCTAGCAATCAGCCCCAGCATTTT
TRBD1,TRBJ1-2,TRBV28,-,CASTKQGASSYTF,TGTGCCAGCACCAAACAGGGGGCTAGTAGCTACACCTTC
TRBD1,TRBJ2-7,TRBV5-6,-,CASSFGTVSYEQYF,TGTGCCAGCAGCTTTGGGACAGTCTCCTACGAGCAGTACTTC
-,TRBJ1-5,TRBV7-2,-,CASSDRRVPQHF,TGTGCCAGCAGCGATCGGAGGGTGCCCCAGCATTTT
TRBD1,TRBJ1-1,TRBV7-9,-,CASSIGTVNTEAFF,TGTGCCAGCAGCATAGGGACAGTGAACACTGAAGCTTTCTTT
-,TRBJ2-2,TRBV11-1,once,CASSLPGTNTGELFF,TGTGCCAGCAGCTTACCGGGAACGAACACCGGGGAGCTGTTTTTT
TRBD1,TRBJ2-5,TRBV7-9,-,CASSEGQGLVRETQYF,TGTGCCAGCAGCGAGGGACAGGGTCTGGTTAGAGAGACCCAGTACTTC
-,TRBJ2-3,TRBV28,-,CASSPPRTGPITDTQYF,TGTGCCAGCAGTCCCCCTCGGACTGGGCCGATCACAGATACGCAGTATTTT
TRBD1,TRBJ1-2,TRBV14,few,CASSHGQGNGYTF,TGTGCCAGCAGCCATGGACAGGGGAATGGCTACACCTTC